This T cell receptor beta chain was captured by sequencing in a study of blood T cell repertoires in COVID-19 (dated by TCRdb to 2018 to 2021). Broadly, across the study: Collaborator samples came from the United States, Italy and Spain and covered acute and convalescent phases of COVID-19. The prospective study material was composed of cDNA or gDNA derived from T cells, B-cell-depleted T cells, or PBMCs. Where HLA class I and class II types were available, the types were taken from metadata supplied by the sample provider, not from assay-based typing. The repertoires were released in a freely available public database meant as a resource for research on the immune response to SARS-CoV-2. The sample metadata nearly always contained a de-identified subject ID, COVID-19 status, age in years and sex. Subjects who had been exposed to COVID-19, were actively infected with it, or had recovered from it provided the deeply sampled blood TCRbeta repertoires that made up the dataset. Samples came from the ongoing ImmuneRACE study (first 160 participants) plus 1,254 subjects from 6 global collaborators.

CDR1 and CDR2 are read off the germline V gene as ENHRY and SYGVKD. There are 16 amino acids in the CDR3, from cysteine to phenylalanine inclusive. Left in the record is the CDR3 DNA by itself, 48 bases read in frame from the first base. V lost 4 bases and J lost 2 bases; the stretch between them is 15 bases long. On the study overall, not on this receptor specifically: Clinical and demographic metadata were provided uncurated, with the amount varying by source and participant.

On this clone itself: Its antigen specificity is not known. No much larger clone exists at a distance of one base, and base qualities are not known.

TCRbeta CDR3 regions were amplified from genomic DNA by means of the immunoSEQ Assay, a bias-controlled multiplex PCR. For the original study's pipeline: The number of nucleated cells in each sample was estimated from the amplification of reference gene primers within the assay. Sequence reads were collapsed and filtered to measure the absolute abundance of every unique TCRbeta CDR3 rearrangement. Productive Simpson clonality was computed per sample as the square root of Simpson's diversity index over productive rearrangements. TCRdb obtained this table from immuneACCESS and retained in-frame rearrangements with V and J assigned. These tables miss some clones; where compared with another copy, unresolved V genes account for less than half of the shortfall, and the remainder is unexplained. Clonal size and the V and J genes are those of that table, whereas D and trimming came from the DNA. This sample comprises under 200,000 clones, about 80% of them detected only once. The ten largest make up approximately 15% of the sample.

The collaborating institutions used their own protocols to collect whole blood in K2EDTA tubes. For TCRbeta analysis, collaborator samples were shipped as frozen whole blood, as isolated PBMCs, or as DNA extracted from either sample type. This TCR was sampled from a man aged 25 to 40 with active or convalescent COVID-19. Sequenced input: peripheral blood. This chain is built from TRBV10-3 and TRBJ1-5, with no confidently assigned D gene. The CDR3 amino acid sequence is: CAISGGVSRGNQPQHF. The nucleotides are TGTGCCATCAGTGGCGGGGTTTCACGGGGCAATCAGCCCCAGCATTTT.